Below, 9 T cell receptor beta chains from the same sample are listed, as sequenced in a study of control samples from healthy donors and cancer patients. Only in-frame clones appear in the TCRdb table, and some are missing; sequencing was by immunoSEQ multiplex PCR. The sample holds tens of thousands of clones, 80% to 95% seen once. The source material was blood. These receptors came from a woman between 25 and 40 years old in good health.

The rearrangement links TRBV5-1 to TRBJ2-7, with TRBD2 identical over 10 bases. The CDR3 is made up of 11 amino acids. The V gene end was trimmed by 10 bases and the J gene end by 4 bases; junction bases not matched to a gene: 2. Germline values: CDR1 SGHRS, CDR2 YFSETQ. CDR3 nucleotide sequence: TGCGCCTCTAGCGGGAGTTACGAGCAGTACTTC. Amino acid sequence: CASSGSYEQYF.

The chain is built from TRBV6-5 and TRBJ1-2, with D possibly TRBD1 on 5 matching bases. The CDR3 extends over 14 amino acids. Deletions cut 5 bases from V and 4 bases from J, with 14 bases between. From germline, CDR1 is MNHEY and CDR2 SVGAGI. CDR3 in DNA: TGTGCCAGCAGTCGTCAAAGCGGGGGCTATGGCTACACCTTC. Translated, it gives CASSRQSGGYGYTF.

The chain employs TRBV29-1 and TRBJ2-7, with TRBD1 matching over 7 bases. Unmatched junction bases numbered 9, after V lost 7 bases and J lost 6 bases. The CDR3 contains 12 residues. Germline-derived CDR1 and CDR2 are SQVTM and ANQGSEA. CDR3 amino acids: CSGGQYWGEQYF. CDR3 DNA sequence: TGCAGCGGGGGACAGTATTGGGGCGAGCAGTACTTC.

This sequence joins TRBV12-5 and TRBJ2-1; D possibly corresponds to TRBD1 (6 bases). Trimming stripped 0 bases from V and 8 bases from J, with 11 bases between. There are 14 residues in the CDR3. Germline CDR1 and CDR2: LGHNT and FRNRAP. CDR3 coding DNA: TGTGCTAGTGGTTTGGTACAGGGCTCGGATGAGCAGTTCTTC. Protein: CASGLVQGSDEQFF.

This chain joins TRBV3-1 (or the pseudogene TRBV3-2) and TRBJ2-7; the match to TRBD2 covers 8 bases. Germline V gives CDR1 LGHDT, CDR2 YNNKEL (reference sequence). This CDR3 region has 18 residues. The ends lost 6 bases at V and 1 base at J; junction bases unmatched: 17. The CDR3 bases are TGTGCCAGCAGTAAATCGGGACTAGAATACGGAGGATCCTACGAGCAGTACTTC. Translating it yields CASSKSGLEYGGSYEQYF.

V is TRBV11-2 and J is TRBJ2-7; 9 nucleotides line up with TRBD1. J was trimmed by 1 base and V by 5 bases; bases with no gene match: 6. The CDR3 totals 15 residues. The germline V gene encodes CDR1 SGHAT and CDR2 FQNNGV. Here the CDR3 DNA reads TGTGCCAGCAGCACTCGGGACAGGGTTTCCTACGAGCAGTACTTC. It codes for CASSTRDRVSYEQYF.

The V gene is TRBV5-1, the J gene TRBJ2-3; no clear D. The CDR3 runs 12 residues. The V and J ends lost 4 bases and 6 bases respectively, with 9 bases between them. CDR1 and CDR2 from the germline V gene are SGHRS and YFSETQ. Here the CDR3 DNA reads TGCGCCAGCAGCCCGCAGATGGATACGCAGTATTTT. It is translated as CASSPQMDTQYF. Based on the CDR3 plus reference TRBV5-1 and TRBJ2-3, the full variable domain is KAGVTQTPRYLIKTRGQQVTLSCSPISGHRSVSWYQQTPGQGLQFLFEYFSETQRNKGNFPGRFSGRQFSNSRSEMNVSTLELGDSALYLCASSPQMDTQYFGPGTRLTVL.

The J gene is TRBJ2-2, the V gene TRBV6-4, with a tentative D call TRBD2 (6 bases). The CDR3 runs 14 residues. Germline values: CDR1 MRHNA, CDR2 SNTAGT. Between the trimmed V and J ends, which lost 8 bases and 0 bases, there was a span of 10 bases. The CDR3 DNA reads TGTGCCAGCCGACTAGACCCGAACACCGGGGAGCTGTTTTTT. This sequence encodes CASRLDPNTGELFF.

Written as DNA, the CDR3 is TGTGCCAGCGGGGGTTCTGGAAACACCATATATTTT. As protein: CASGGSGNTIYF. The chain is built from TRBV7-6 and TRBJ1-3; D possibly corresponds to TRBD1 (5 bases). The CDR3 consists of 12 residues. V was cut by 8 bases and J by 1 base, with 6 bases left in between. Germline CDR1 is SGHVS and CDR2 is FNYEAQ.